The clone carrying this T cell receptor (beta chain) occurred many times. The sample is drawn from a study of early T cells in non-severe SARS-CoV-2 infection. About the research overall: The study sequenced bulk RNA from unsorted whole blood, with chains unpaired.

Attached unique molecular identifiers marked individual cDNA molecules. MiXCR, run by TCRdb on the 5' RACE reads, gives a single entry per CDR3 protein. The sample contains 50,000 to 65,000 distinct CDR3 sequences, 8.9% of which appear only once. V lost 4 bases to trimming and J lost 5 bases, with 15 bases between them. Looked up from germline, CDR1 is LNHDA and CDR2 is SQIVND (reference sequence). The CDR3 sequence is 15 residues long. This sequence was found in an adult who was a healthcare worker with PCR-confirmed SARS-CoV-2 infection or an uninfected control (not recorded which). The chain employs TRBV19 and TRBJ1-5, with a possible D match to TRBD1 (5 bases). Sequencing was carried out using whole blood. In DNA, the CDR3 is TGTGCCAGTAGTACTCCAAGGACAACGGATCAGCCCCAGCATTTT. Residues: CASSTPRTTDQPQHF.